This T cell receptor beta chain was found in a study of spatial heterogeneity in lung cancer. This clonotype was found many times. Within a library made for alpha chains, this beta chain is off target, and its count is uninformative. The V end was cut by 6 bases, the J end by 0 bases, with 6 bases between. The length of the CDR3 is 12 residues. Germline CDR1 and CDR2: SQVTM and ANQGSEA. TCRdb reprocessed the 5' RACE reads via MiXCR and lists one record per CDR3 protein. The data show about 3,300 distinct CDR3 sequences, under 3.5% seen once. Documented time point: sample taken at primary tumor resection.

The input for sequencing was lung tissue, taken at surgery. The chain recombines TRBV29-1 with TRBJ1-5; D gene uncertain. This TCR came from a human donor with early-stage non-small cell lung cancer. CDR3 residues: CSVVDSNQPQHF. CDR3 sequence (DNA): TGCAGCGTCGTAGATAGCAATCAGCCCCAGCATTTT.